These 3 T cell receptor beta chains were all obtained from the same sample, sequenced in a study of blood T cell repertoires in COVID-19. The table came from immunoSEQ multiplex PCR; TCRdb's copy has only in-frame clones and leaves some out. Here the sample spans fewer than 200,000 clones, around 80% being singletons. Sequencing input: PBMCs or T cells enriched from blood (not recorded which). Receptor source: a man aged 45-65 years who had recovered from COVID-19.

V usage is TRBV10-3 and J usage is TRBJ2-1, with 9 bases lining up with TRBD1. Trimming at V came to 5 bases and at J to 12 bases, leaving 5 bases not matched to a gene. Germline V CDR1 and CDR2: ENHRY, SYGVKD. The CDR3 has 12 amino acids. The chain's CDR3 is CAISLGQGGQFF. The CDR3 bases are TGTGCCATCAGTCTGGGACAGGGTGGGCAGTTCTTC.

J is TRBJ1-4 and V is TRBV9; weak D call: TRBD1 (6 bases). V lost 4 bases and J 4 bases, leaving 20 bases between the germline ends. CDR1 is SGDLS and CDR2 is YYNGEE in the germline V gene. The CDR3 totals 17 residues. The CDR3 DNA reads TGTGCCAGCAGCCCTGGGGGGGGGCCCAGTATTAATGAAAAACTGTTTTTT. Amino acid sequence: CASSPGGGPSINEKLFF.

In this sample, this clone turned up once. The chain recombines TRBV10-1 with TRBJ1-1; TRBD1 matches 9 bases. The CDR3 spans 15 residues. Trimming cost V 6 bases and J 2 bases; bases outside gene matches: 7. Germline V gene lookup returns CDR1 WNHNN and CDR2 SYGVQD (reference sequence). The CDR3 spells CASRGGDRANTEAFF. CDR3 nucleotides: TGCGCCAGCAGGGGGGGGGACAGGGCAAACACTGAAGCTTTCTTT.